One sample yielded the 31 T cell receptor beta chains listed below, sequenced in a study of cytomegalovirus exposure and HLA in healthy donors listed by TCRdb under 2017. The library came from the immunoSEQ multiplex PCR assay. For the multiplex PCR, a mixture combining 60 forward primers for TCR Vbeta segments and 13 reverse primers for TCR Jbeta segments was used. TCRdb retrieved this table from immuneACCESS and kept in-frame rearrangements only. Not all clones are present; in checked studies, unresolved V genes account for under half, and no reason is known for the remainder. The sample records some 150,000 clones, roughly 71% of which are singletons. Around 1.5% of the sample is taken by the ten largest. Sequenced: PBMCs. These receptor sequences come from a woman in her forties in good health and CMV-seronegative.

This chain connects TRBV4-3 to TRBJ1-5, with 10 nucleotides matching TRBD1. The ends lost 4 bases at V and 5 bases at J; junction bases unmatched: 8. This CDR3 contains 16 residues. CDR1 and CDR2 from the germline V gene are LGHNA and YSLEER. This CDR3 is CASSLGTGDTYQPQHF. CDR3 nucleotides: TGCGCCAGCAGCCTGGGGACAGGGGATACCTATCAGCCCCAGCATTTT.

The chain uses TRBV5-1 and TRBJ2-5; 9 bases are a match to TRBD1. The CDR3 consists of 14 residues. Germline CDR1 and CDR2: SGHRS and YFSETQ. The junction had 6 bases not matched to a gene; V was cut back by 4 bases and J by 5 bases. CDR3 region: CASSKDRGGETQYF. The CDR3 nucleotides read TGCGCCAGCAGCAAGGACAGGGGAGGGGAGACCCAGTACTTC.

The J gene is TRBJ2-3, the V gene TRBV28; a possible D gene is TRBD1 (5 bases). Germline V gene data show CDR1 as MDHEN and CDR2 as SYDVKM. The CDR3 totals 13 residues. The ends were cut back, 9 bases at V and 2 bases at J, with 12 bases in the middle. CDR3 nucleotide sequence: TGTGCCAGTTCCCAGGGTTCCACAGATACGCAGTATTTT. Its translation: CASSQGSTDTQYF.

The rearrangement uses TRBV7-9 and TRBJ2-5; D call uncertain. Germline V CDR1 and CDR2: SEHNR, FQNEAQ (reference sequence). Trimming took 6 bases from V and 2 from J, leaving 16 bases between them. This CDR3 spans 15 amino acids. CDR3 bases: TGTGCCAGCAGTTTCGGTGCGGAAAAACAAGAGACCCAGTACTTC. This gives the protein CASSFGAEKQETQYF.

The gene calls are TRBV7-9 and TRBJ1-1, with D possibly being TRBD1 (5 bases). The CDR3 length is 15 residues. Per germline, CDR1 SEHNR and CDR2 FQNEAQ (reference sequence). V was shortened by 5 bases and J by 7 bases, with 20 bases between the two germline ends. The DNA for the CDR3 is TGTGCCAGCAGCCACGGTTCAGGGACGGGACTTGAAGCTTTCTTT. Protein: CASSHGSGTGLEAFF.

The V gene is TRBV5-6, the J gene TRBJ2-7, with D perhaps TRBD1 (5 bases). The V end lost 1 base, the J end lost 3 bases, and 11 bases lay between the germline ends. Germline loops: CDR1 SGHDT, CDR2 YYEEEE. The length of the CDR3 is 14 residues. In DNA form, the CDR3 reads TGTGCCAGCAGCTTGCTGGGCAGGGACTACGAGCAGTACTTC. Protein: CASSLLGRDYEQYF.

The CDR3 is CASSLGGSGGTNEKLFF. The CDR3 DNA sequence: TGTGCCAGCAGCTTGGGAGGTAGCGGGGGAACTAATGAAAAACTGTTTTTT. J is TRBJ1-4 and V is TRBV5-4, with D maybe TRBD1 (5 bases). Germline V lookup: CDR1 SGHNT, CDR2 YYREEE (reference sequence). The CDR3 sequence is 17 residues long. Deletions cut 0 bases from V and 1 base from J, with 13 bases between.

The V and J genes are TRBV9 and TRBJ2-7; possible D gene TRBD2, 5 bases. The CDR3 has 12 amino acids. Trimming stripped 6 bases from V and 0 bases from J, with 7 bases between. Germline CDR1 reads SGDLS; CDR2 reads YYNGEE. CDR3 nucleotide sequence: TGTGCCAGCACCGGGAACTCCTACGAGCAGTACTTC. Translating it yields CASTGNSYEQYF.

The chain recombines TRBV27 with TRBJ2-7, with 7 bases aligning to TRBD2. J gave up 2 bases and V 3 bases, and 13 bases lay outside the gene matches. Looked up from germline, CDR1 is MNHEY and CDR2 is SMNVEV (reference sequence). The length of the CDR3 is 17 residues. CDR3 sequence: CASSFAPPASGAYEQYF. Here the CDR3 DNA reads TGTGCCAGCAGTTTTGCCCCACCGGCGAGCGGGGCCTACGAGCAGTACTTC.

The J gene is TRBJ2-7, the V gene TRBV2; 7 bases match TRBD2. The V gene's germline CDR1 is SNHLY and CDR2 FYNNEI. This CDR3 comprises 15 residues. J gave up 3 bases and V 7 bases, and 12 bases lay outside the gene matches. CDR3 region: CASKAGLLSIYEQYF. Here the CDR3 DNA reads TGTGCCAGCAAAGCGGGACTCCTTTCTATCTACGAGCAGTACTTC.

The DNA of the CDR3 is TGTGCCACAAGGAACAGGGAGACCGGGGAGCTGTTTTTT. This translates into CATRNRETGELFF. The rearrangement uses TRBV7-7 and TRBJ2-2; tentatively, D is TRBD1 (6 bases). V was shortened by 10 bases and J by 5 bases, with 14 bases between the two germline ends. CDR3 length: 13 residues. CDR1 is SSHAT, CDR2 FNYEAQ, per germline (reference sequence).

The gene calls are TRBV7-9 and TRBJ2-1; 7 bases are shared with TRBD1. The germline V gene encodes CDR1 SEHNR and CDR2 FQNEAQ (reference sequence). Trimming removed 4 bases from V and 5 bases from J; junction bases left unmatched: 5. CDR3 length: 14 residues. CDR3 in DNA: TGTGCCAGCAGCTCGTGGGACAGCCACAATGAGCAGTTCTTC. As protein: CASSSWDSHNEQFF.

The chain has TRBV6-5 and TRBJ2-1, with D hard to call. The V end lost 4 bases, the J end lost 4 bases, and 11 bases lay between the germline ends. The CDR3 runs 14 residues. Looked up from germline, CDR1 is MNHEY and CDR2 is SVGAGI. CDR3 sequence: CASSSLRQYNEQFF. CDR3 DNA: TGTGCCAGCAGTTCCCTCAGGCAGTACAATGAGCAGTTCTTC.

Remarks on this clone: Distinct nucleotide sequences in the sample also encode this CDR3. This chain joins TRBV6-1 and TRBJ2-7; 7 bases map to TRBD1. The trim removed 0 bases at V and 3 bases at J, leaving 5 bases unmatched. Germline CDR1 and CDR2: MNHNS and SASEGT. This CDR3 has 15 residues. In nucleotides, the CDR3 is TGTGCCAGCAGTGAAGCGGTCGACAGGGTCTACGAGCAGTACTTC. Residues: CASSEAVDRVYEQYF.

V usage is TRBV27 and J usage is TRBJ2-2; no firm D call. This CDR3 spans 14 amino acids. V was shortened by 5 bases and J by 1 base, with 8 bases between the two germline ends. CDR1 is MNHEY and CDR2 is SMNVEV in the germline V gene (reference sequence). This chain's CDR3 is CASSHPKNTGELFF. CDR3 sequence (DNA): TGTGCCAGCAGTCATCCCAAGAACACCGGGGAGCTGTTTTTT.

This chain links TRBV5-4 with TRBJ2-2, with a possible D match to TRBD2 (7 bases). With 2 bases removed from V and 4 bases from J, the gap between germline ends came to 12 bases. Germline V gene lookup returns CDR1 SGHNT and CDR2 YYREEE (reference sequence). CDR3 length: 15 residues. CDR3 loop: CASSLRRGGTGELFF. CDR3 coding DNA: TGTGCCAGCAGCTTAAGAAGGGGGGGCACCGGGGAGCTGTTTTTT.

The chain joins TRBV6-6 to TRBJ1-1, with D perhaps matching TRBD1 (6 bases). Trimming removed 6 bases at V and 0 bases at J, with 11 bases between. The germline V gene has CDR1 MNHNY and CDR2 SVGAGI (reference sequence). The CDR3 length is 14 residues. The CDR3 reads CASRNRAVNTEAFF. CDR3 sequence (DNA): TGTGCCAGCAGAAACAGGGCGGTGAACACTGAAGCTTTCTTT.

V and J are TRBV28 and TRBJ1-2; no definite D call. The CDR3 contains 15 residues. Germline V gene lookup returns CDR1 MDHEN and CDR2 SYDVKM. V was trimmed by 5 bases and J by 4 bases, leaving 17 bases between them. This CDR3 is CASSLDGGLVYGYTF. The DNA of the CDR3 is TGTGCCAGCAGTCTAGACGGCGGGCTTGTCTATGGCTACACCTTC.

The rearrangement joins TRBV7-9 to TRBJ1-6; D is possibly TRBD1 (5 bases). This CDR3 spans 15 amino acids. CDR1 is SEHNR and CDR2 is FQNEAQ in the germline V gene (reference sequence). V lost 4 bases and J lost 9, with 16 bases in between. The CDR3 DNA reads TGTGCCAGCAGCTCCCCGGGGGGTCGGAGTTCACCCCTCCACTTT. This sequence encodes CASSSPGGRSSPLHF.

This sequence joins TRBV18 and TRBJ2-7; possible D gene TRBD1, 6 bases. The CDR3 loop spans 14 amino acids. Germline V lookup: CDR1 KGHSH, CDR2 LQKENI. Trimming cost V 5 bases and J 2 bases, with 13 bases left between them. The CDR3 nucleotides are TGTGCCAGCTCATTGATGGACAGTGCCTACGAGCAGTACTTC. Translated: CASSLMDSAYEQYF. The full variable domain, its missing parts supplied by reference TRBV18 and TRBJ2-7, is NAGVMQNPRHLVRRRGQEARLRCSPMKGHSHVYWYRQLPEEGLKFMVYLQKENIIDESGMPKERFSAEFPKEGPSILRIQQVVRGDSAAYFCASSLMDSAYEQYFGPGTRLTVT.

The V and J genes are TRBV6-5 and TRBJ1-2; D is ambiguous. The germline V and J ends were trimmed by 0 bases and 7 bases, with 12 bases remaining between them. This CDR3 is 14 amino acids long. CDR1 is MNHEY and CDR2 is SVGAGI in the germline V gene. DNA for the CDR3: TGTGCCAGCAGTTACTCGGCGGGTGTCGGTGGCTACACCTTC. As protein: CASSYSAGVGGYTF.

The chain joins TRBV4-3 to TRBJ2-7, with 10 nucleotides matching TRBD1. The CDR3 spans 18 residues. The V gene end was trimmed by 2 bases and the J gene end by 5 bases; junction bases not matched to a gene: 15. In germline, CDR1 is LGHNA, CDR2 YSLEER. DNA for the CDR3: TGCGCCAGCAGCCAACCCATGTGGGGGGGACAGGGGTTTCACGAGCAGTACTTC. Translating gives CASSQPMWGGQGFHEQYF.

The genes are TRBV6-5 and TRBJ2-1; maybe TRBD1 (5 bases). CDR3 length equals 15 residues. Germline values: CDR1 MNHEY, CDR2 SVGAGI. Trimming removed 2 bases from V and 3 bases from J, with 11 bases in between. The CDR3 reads CASSYDGAIYNEQFF. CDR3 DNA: TGTGCCAGCAGTTACGATGGGGCTATCTACAATGAGCAGTTCTTC.

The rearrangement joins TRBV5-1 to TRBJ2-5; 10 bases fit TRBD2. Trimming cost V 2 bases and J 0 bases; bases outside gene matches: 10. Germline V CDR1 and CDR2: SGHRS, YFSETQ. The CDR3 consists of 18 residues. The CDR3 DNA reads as TGCGCCAGCAGCTTAGGGGGGTCTAGCGGGGGCTACCAAGAGACCCAGTACTTC. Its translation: CASSLGGSSGGYQETQYF.

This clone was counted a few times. The CDR3 nucleotides are TGTGCCAGCTCAACCGGCGGACAGGGAGGCTATGGCTACACCTTC. It encodes CASSTGGQGGYGYTF. The chain uses TRBV7-6 and TRBJ1-2; 8 bases align to TRBD1. V lost 8 bases, J lost 4 bases, and 12 bases stayed unmatched. The CDR3 consists of 15 residues. Germline assignment: CDR1 SGHVS and CDR2 FNYEAQ. Combining the CDR3 with reference TRBV7-6 and TRBJ1-2 gives the whole variable domain GAGVSQSPRYKVTKRGQDVALRCDPISGHVSLYWYRQALGQGPEFLTYFNYEAQQDKSGLPNDRFSAERPEGSISTLTIQRTEQRDSAMYRCASSTGGQGGYGYTFGSGTRLTVV.

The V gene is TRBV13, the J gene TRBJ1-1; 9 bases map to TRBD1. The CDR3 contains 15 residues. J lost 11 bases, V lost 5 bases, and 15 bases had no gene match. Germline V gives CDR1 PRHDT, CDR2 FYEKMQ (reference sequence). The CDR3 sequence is CASSLGTGRRGDAFF. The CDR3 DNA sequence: TGTGCCAGCAGCCTCGGGACAGGGAGACGGGGAGACGCTTTCTTT. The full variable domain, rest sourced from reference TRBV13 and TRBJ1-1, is AAGVIQSPRHLIKEKRETATLKCYPIPRHDTVYWYQQGPGQDPQFLISFYEKMQSDKGSIPDRFSAQQFSDYHSELNMSSLELGDSALYFCASSLGTGRRGDAFFGQGTRLTVV.

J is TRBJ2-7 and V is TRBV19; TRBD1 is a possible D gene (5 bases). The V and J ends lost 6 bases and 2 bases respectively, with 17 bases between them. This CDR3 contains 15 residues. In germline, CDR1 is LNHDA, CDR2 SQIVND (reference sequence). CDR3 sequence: CASRATVRNPYEQYF. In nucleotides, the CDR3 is TGTGCCAGTAGGGCGACAGTCCGCAACCCCTACGAGCAGTACTTC.

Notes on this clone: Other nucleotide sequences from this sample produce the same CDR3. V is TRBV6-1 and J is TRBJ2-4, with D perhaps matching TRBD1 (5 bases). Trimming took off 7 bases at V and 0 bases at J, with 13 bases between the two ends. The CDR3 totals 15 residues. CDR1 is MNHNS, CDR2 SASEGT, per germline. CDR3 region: CASTGQALAKNIQYF. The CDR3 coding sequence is TGTGCCAGCACCGGACAAGCCTTAGCCAAAAACATTCAGTACTTC.

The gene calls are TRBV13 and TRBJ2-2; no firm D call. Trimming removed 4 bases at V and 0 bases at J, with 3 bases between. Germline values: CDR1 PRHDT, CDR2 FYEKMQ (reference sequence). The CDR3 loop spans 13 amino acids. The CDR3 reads CASSSANTGELFF. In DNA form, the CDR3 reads TGTGCCAGCAGCTCCGCGAACACCGGGGAGCTGTTTTTT.

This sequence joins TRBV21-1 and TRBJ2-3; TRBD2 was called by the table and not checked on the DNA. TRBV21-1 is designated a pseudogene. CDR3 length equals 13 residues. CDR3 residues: CASSKARRDTQYF. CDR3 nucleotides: TGTGCCAGCAGCAAAGCGCGCCGCGATACGCAGTATTTT.

The CDR3 sequence is CASSRDREEEKLFF. For the CDR3, the DNA is TGCGCCAGCAGTCGGGACAGGGAGGAGGAAAAACTGTTTTTT. The chain uses TRBV4-3 and TRBJ1-4; TRBD1 aligns across 9 bases. V shed 6 bases, J shed 8 bases, and the junction held 7 bases outside the gene matches. The CDR3 runs to 14 residues. The germline CDR1 and CDR2 sequences are LGHNA and YSLEER.